This T cell receptor (beta chain) was captured in a study of blood T cell repertoires in COVID-19. As for the study in general: Samples representing acute and convalescent COVID-19 were sourced from the United States, Italy and Spain. T cells, B-cell-depleted T cells, or PBMCs provided the cDNA or gDNA that served as material.

The CDR3 is 13 amino acids. Germline V gene sequence: CDR1 MNHEY, CDR2 SVGAGI. Trimming shortened V by 7 bases and J by 5 bases, and 11 bases separated the two germline ends. How the authors handled the data: For nucleated cells, counts were estimated from reference gene primer amplification. The assay was immunoSEQ multiplex PCR, and TCRdb's table has in-frame clones only and misses some. That table gives V, J and clone size, and the DNA gave D and trimming. The sample holds 95,000 to 150,000 clones, just under 80% seen once. The receptor's source is a man in his sixties with active or convalescent COVID-19. The sample comprised peripheral blood. J is TRBJ2-2 and V is TRBV6-5, with TRBD1 as a possible D gene (8 bases). CDR3: CASNRGGTGELFF. For the CDR3, the DNA is TGTGCCAGCAACAGGGGGGGTACCGGGGAGCTGTTTTTT.